The sequence of this TCR beta chain was determined in a study of cytomegalovirus exposure and HLA in healthy donors. Study-level information: Out of approximately 400 genotyped donors, 81% belonged to the Caucasian-associated ancestry cluster.

This clone was found a few times. Amplification used 60 Vbeta primers and 13 Jbeta primers. TCRdb keeps only in-frame clones here, not all; method: immunoSEQ multiplex PCR. Among fewer than 150,000 clones listed, 77% were seen once. The junction had 3 bases not matched to a gene; V was cut back by 2 bases and J by 4 bases. The CDR3 consists of 15 residues. From germline, CDR1 is SNHLY and CDR2 FYNNEI. Sequencing was carried out using PBMCs. This rearrangement joins TRBV2 to TRBJ2-7, with 12 bases fitting TRBD2. The sequence was obtained from a woman aged 50 to 60 in good health and CMV-seronegative. CDR3 loop: CASSESSGGGYEQYF. CDR3 coding DNA: TGTGCCAGCAGTGAATCTAGCGGGGGGGGTTACGAGCAGTACTTC.